This TCR beta chain originates from a study of blood T cell repertoires in COVID-19. About the study: Whether acute or convalescent, the COVID-19 samples came from the United States, Italy and Spain.

Sequencing was performed with immunoSEQ multiplex PCR; in TCRdb, only in-frame clones are kept and a portion is missing. The data contain tens of thousands of clones, around 82% of them seen just once; the ten biggest clones take up 5% to 6.5%. Germline CDR1 is SQVTM and CDR2 is ANQGSEA. The length of the CDR3 is 13 residues. Trimming shortened V by 2 bases and J by 6 bases, and 10 bases separated the two germline ends. Sequenced sample: peripheral blood. The receptor comes from a human donor in a cohort sampled during active COVID-19. The genes are TRBV29-1 and TRBJ1-4; TRBD1 might be the D (6 bases). The CDR3 DNA is TGCAGCGTTGAAACTCCAGGGGATGAAAAACTGTTTTTT. Protein sequence: CSVETPGDEKLFF.